Each of the 16 T cell receptor beta chains below was sequenced from the same sample in a study of blood T cell repertoires in COVID-19. Only in-frame clones appear in the TCRdb table, and some are missing; sequencing was by immunoSEQ multiplex PCR. The sample has hundreds of thousands of clones, around 89% seen once. The sample taken for sequencing was PBMCs or T cells enriched from blood (not recorded which). The receptors come from a man aged 18 to 30 who had recovered from COVID-19.

The CDR3 region is CASSPTMGQNTEAFF. The CDR3 DNA follows: TGTGCCAGCAGCCCGACCATGGGACAGAACACTGAAGCTTTCTTT. V usage is TRBV27 and J usage is TRBJ1-1, with TRBD1 as a possible D gene (6 bases). This CDR3 has 15 residues. CDR1 and CDR2 from the germline V gene are MNHEY and SMNVEV (reference sequence). V gave up 6 bases and J gave up 1 base, with 15 bases separating them.

The chain recombines TRBV18 with TRBJ1-4; 9 bases agree with TRBD1. Trimming took 3 bases from V and 11 from J; bases not matched to a gene: 1. The germline V gene encodes CDR1 KGHSH and CDR2 LQKENI. CDR3 size: 12 residues. The CDR3 loop is CASSPGTGKLFF. DNA of the CDR3: TGTGCCAGCTCACCCGGGACAGGGAAACTGTTTTTT.

The rearrangement links TRBV4-3 to TRBJ2-1, with D perhaps TRBD1 (6 bases). Germline values: CDR1 LGHNA, CDR2 YSLEER. CDR3 length: 16 amino acids. Trimming removed 0 bases from V and 5 bases from J, with 14 bases in between. In DNA form, the CDR3 reads TGCGCCAGCAGCCAAGAGGGCAGGGGTAGGAACAATGAGCAGTTCTTC. Encoded protein: CASSQEGRGRNNEQFF.

The chain combines TRBV5-1 with TRBJ1-1, with 7 bases aligning to TRBD1. CDR1 and CDR2 from the germline V gene are SGHRS and YFSETQ. This CDR3 is 13 amino acids long. The trim removed 4 bases at V and 3 bases at J, leaving 3 bases unmatched. CDR3 amino acids: CASSRTGDTEAFF. For the CDR3, the DNA is TGCGCCAGCAGCCGAACAGGGGACACTGAAGCTTTCTTT.

This clone appeared a single time. The rearrangement joins TRBV6-1 to TRBJ2-1; D is uncertain. The CDR3 is made up of 15 amino acids. Germline-derived CDR1 and CDR2 are MNHNS and SASEGT. V lost 3 bases to trimming and J lost 4 bases, with 13 bases between them. CDR3 region: CASSDMSAGYNEQFF. The CDR3 DNA follows: TGTGCCAGCAGTGATATGAGCGCCGGTTACAATGAGCAGTTCTTC.

This clone came up once. The J gene is TRBJ2-1, the V gene TRBV5-8; the match to TRBD2 covers 8 bases. With V trimmed by 3 bases and J by 4 bases, 6 bases remained unmatched. The CDR3 has 15 amino acids. Germline CDR1 is SGHTS and CDR2 is YDEGEE. The CDR3: CASSSSGGRYNEQFF. CDR3 DNA sequence: TGTGCCAGCAGCTCATCGGGGGGGCGATACAATGAGCAGTTCTTC.

As for this clone: Other DNA sequences from this sample encode an identical CDR3 as well. The chain is built from TRBV12-3 or TRBV12-4 and TRBJ2-2; TRBD2 matches at 7 bases. The CDR3 is made up of 13 amino acids. J gave up 5 bases and V 3 bases, and 0 bases lay outside the gene matches. Here the CDR3 DNA reads TGTGCCAGCAGTTTGGGGGGGACCGGGGAGCTGTTTTTT. Encoded protein: CASSLGGTGELFF.

The J gene is TRBJ2-1, the V gene TRBV28, with TRBD2 matching 14 bases. The CDR3 runs to 15 residues. Germline V CDR1 and CDR2: MDHEN, SYDVKM. After removal of 3 bases from V and 10 bases from J, the junction contained 5 bases not matched to a gene. The DNA of the CDR3 is TGTGCCAGCAGTTTGGGACTAGCGGGAGTCAGGGAGCAGTTCTTC. Translating gives CASSLGLAGVREQFF.

This clone has only a few counts. The chain recombines TRBV10-1 with TRBJ1-2; D is perhaps TRBD1 (6 bases). V shed 8 bases and J shed 0 bases, with 13 bases lying between them. This CDR3 contains 14 residues. CDR1 is WNHNN and CDR2 is SYGVQD in the germline V gene (reference sequence). CDR3 in DNA: TGCGCCAGCCCCTACAGGGTCCCTAACTATGGCTACACCTTC. Encoded protein: CASPYRVPNYGYTF.

The J gene is TRBJ2-2, the V gene TRBV5-1; no definite D call. This CDR3 has 13 residues. The germline V gene encodes CDR1 SGHRS and CDR2 YFSETQ. V shed 0 bases and J shed 4 bases, with 4 bases lying between them. The CDR3 is CASSLVITGELFF. CDR3 bases: TGCGCCAGCAGCTTGGTAATCACCGGGGAGCTGTTTTTT.

The rearrangement links TRBV5-4 to TRBJ2-7; possibly TRBD2 for D (5 bases). Germline V gene sequence: CDR1 SGHNT, CDR2 YYREEE (reference sequence). Trimming removed 0 bases at V and 2 bases at J, with 12 bases between. The CDR3 has 15 residues. The CDR3 DNA sequence: TGTGCCAGCAGCTTGGACGCAGCGGCTACCTACGAGCAGTACTTC. This sequence encodes CASSLDAAATYEQYF.

This rearrangement joins TRBV7-9 to TRBJ2-1; 10 bases agree with TRBD2. The CDR3 covers 16 residues. CDR1 SEHNR and CDR2 FQNEAQ come from the germline V gene (reference sequence). The V segment lost 5 bases and the J segment 2 bases; nucleotides outside the gene matches: 6. The CDR3 spells CASSRASGGTYNEQFF. The CDR3 DNA follows: TGTGCCAGCAGCAGAGCTAGCGGGGGTACCTACAATGAGCAGTTCTTC.

The chain carries TRBV7-6 and TRBJ1-3, with a possible D match to TRBD1 (5 bases). This CDR3 is built from 14 residues. In germline, CDR1 is SGHVS, CDR2 FNYEAQ. V dropped 5 bases and J dropped 2 bases, with 10 bases sitting between them. The CDR3 sequence is CASSQGVAGNTIYF. CDR3 bases: TGTGCCAGCAGCCAAGGGGTCGCTGGAAACACCATATATTTT.

In nucleotides, the CDR3 is TGTGCCAGCAGCTTGGCCCTGCAGCCTAGATCACCCCTCCACTTT. Amino acid sequence: CASSLALQPRSPLHF. The V and J genes are TRBV5-4 and TRBJ1-6; D remains ambiguous. The germline V gene encodes CDR1 SGHNT and CDR2 YYREEE (reference sequence). Trimming took off 0 bases at V and 10 bases at J, with 14 bases between the two ends. This CDR3 has 15 amino acids.

The chain combines TRBV5-5 with TRBJ2-7; 7 positions match TRBD1. Per germline, CDR1 SGHKS and CDR2 YYEKEE (reference sequence). V was pared by 3 bases and J by 3 bases, with 9 bases of the junction left unmatched. The CDR3 consists of 15 residues. The DNA for the CDR3 is TGTGCCAGCAGCTCCGGACAGGCAGTCAGCTACGAGCAGTACTTC. This translates into CASSSGQAVSYEQYF.

The chain links TRBV9 to TRBJ2-3; TRBD2 aligns across 14 bases. Germline-derived CDR1 and CDR2 are SGDLS and YYNGEE. The CDR3 extends over 15 amino acids. Losses at the gene ends were 4 bases for V and 5 bases for J; bases not matched to a gene: 3. The CDR3 region has the DNA TGTGCCAGCAGCATCGGGACTAGCGGGGGAGATACGCAGTATTTT. It translates to CASSIGTSGGDTQYF. Full variable domain (missing parts from reference TRBV9 and TRBJ2-3): DSGVTQTPKHLITATGQRVTLRCSPRSGDLSVYWYQQSLDQGLQFLIQYYNGEERAKGNILERFSAQQFPDLHSELNLSSLELGDSALYFCASSIGTSGGDTQYFGPGTRLTVL.